This T cell receptor beta chain was sequenced for a study of T-cell memory formation after mild COVID-19. Looking at the study overall: Clustering of TCRs was largely donor specific. Whole-study results and caveats: Pre-infection memory carried some responding clones, suggesting that cross-reactive memory joined. CD4/CD8 balance characterized clones contracting day 15 to 85, and CD4+ skew characterized later expanders. A second wave of clones peaked on day 37, and their SARS-CoV-2 specificity went unconfirmed.

The sample holds a few counts of this clonotype. Its target is unknown. From the 5' RACE reads, TCRdb called clonotypes with MiXCR, one entry per CDR3 protein. This table has approximately 580,000 distinct CDR3 sequences, around 21% appearing once. Sequenced material: PBMCs or a T cell subset sorted from them (not recorded which). This sequence originates from an adult woman who had mild COVID-19 (a few samples of this study predate the infection). Cell type and time point are not known.

The CDR3 protein is CSVRTGDGKTQYF. For the CDR3, the DNA is TGCAGCGTCCGGACAGGGGACGGGAAGACCCAGTACTTC. V usage is TRBV29-1 and J usage is TRBJ2-5; TRBD1 agrees at 9 bases. J lost 6 bases, V lost 6 bases, and 8 bases had no gene match. This CDR3 comprises 13 residues. The V gene's germline CDR1 is SQVTM and CDR2 ANQGSEA.